This T cell receptor (beta chain) stems from a study of shared clonotypes between healthy human individuals (dated by TCRdb to 2018 to 2020). With regard to the full study: The cohort comprised a couple of women and a few men aged 18 to 49 years. For each donor, CD4 naive and CD4 memory were each given three plates, CD8 naive was given two plates, and CD8 memory was given one plate. The study deeply sequenced blood TCR repertoires of about five healthy adults to estimate repertoire size and the extent of clonotype sharing between individuals. Different laboratories and diverse techniques were used to prepare libraries and sequence TCR repertoires, to increase sequencing depth and limit assay-specific biases. Between about 0.94 and 8.9 billion PBMCs per donor were obtained by leukapheresis. General findings and caveats noted by the study authors: The small number of donors limited the genetic and exposure-history diversity represented. Across a handful of donors, approximately 5% of naive CD4, 3% to 4% of naive CD8, approximately 2.5% of memory CD4, and 0.3% to 0.45% of memory CD8 clonotypes were shared. Based on pairwise subsampling, the degree of clonotype sharing among donors was expected to be affected by sequencing depth. Sampling was limited to blood, and TCR repertoires in tissue likely differ from TCR repertoires in blood. Incomplete sequencing was indicated by rarefaction of sorted-subset datasets, despite the large sequencing depth. Estimated clonotype richness was generally larger for naive than for memory subsets. Compared with non-shared clonotypes, the clonotypes found in all four sorted-subset donors had higher generation probabilities.

In the case of this clone: Its target antigen remains unknown. The sample holds no much larger clone one base away, and base qualities are not on file.

From a lookup of the germline V gene (reference sequence), CDR1 and CDR2 are SGHAT and FQDESV. Taken from cysteine to phenylalanine, the CDR3 has 19 residues. Of the read, only the CDR3 DNA is kept; its 57 bases are in frame from base 1. V ends up 2 bases short and J 4 bases short, with an unmatched junction base count of 19. Using the deep immunoSEQ assay, TCR CDR3 regions were amplified from genomic DNA by multiplex PCR. For each cell subset, the extracted genomic DNA was distributed evenly across all wells of several immunoSEQ 96-well plates, and each plate served as one replicate. Each replicate PCR for sorted subsets received about 210 ng genomic DNA, equal to about 30,000 T cell genomes. Purified libraries were quantified with a Qubit 3.0 fluorometer, sized on a Bioanalyzer 2100, and re-quantified with the KAPA Library Quantification kit. Every immunoSEQ 96-well plate was sequenced on a dedicated single-read 150-cycle Illumina NextSeq 550 flow cell. Turning to the authors' computational methods: The immunoSEQ output contained only junctional sequences without quality scores, so filtering could not match that applied to full-length reads. Sequences were annotated with PyIR, a Python wrapper for IgBLAST v1.9, and V/J genes and CDR3 were assigned using IMGT germline references. Any read was removed if the V/J assignment was weak (E-value above 1e-6), the CDR3 was missing, or the read contained stop codons, out-of-frame junctions, or ambiguous translated residues. V3J clonotypes were defined as sequences sharing an identical inferred V gene, J gene, and CDR3 amino acid sequence. To compute the percentage overlap between repertoires, the number of shared unique clonotypes was divided by the size of the smaller repertoire. RTK rarefaction, the Chao1 estimator, and Recon v2.1 estimates of unobserved clonotypes were used to assess repertoire richness. For all TCRbeta clonotypes obtained by the gDNA method from a few donors, generation probabilities were computed with OLGA. Entries here come from immuneACCESS through TCRdb and include only in-frame sequences with V and J called. Some clones fail to appear in such tables; in the studies checked, an unresolved V gene covers under half of the shortfall, and the cause of the remainder is unknown. The DNA gave D and trimming, while V, J and clone size come from that table. This sample comprises over 2,000,000 clones, about 93% of them detected only once. Over 1.5% of the sample goes to the ten largest clones.

CD8 naive samples were CD45RO-negative cells positively selected for CCR7, giving a CD45RA+CCR7+ population that excluded TemRA cells. Donors were healthy HIV-negative adults with no recently reported acute infections or vaccinations. Every donor was a Caucasian adult residing in Nashville, Tennessee, USA. After blood collection by leukapheresis, PBMCs were isolated using Ficoll-Histopaque density gradient centrifugation and then cryopreserved in the vapor phase of liquid nitrogen. Analytical flow cytometry was used to check the purity and quantity of every magnetically sorted T cell population. Genomic DNA was isolated from each sorted fraction and quantified by UV absorbance on a Nanodrop 2000c.

Recombination connected TRBV11-1 to TRBJ2-5; 7 of the junction bases match TRBD1. Material: naive CD8+ T cells from PBMCs. The cell subset or site label, as the study defines it: CD45RA+CCR7+. The source of this sequence is a young man in good health. Some clones in this sample may be carry-over from other donors' samples. The CDR3 is CASSLRDRDQVGSGETQYF. The nucleotides read TGTGCCAGCAGCTTACGAGACAGGGATCAGGTCGGGTCGGGAGAGACCCAGTACTTC. The full variable domain, with segments outside the CDR3 supplied by the reference TRBV11-1 and TRBJ2-5 proteins, appears as EAEVAQSPRYKITEKSQAVAFWCDPISGHATLYWYRQILGQGPELLVQFQDESVVDDSQLPKDRFSAERLKGVDSTLKIQPAELGDSAMYLCASSLRDRDQVGSGETQYFGPGTRLLVL.